One sample yielded the 28 T cell receptor beta chains listed below, sequenced in a study of blood T cell repertoires in COVID-19. The data were produced by immunoSEQ multiplex PCR, yet TCRdb's version contains in-frame clones alone and is incomplete. The sample lists around 45,000 clones, 79% seen once, with 33% in the top ten. What was sequenced was peripheral blood. These receptor sequences come from a woman older than 75 with acute or convalescent COVID-19.

The V and J genes are TRBV5-1 and TRBJ2-1; 10 nucleotides align to TRBD2. The germline V gene encodes CDR1 SGHRS and CDR2 YFSETQ. Germline trimming cut 0 bases from V and 3 bases from J; bases unmatched to any gene: 9. The CDR3 spans 18 residues. The DNA for the CDR3 is TGCGCCAGCAGCTTGGCCATGCTCGGGACTAGCGACTACAATGAGCAGTTCTTC. Translating gives CASSLAMLGTSDYNEQFF.

There are a few counts of this clone. The chain is built from TRBV7-2 and TRBJ2-7; TRBD1 agrees at 8 bases. The J segment lost 7 bases and the V segment lost 1 base, leaving 9 bases of the junction unmatched. Germline assignment: CDR1 SGHTA and CDR2 FQGNSA. This CDR3 comprises 15 residues. DNA for the CDR3: TGTGCCAGCAGCTTAGGGGCAGGGGGCCTAAGGGAGCAGTACTTC. Its protein product is CASSLGAGGLREQYF.

The rearrangement links TRBV24-1 to TRBJ2-2, with 7 bases fitting TRBD2. Germline CDR1 is KGHDR and CDR2 is SFDVKD. V dropped 4 bases and J dropped 5; count of bases not matched to a gene: 12. The CDR3 is 17 amino acids. The CDR3 coding sequence is TGTGCCACCAGTGACCCCGGACTAGGCCCTCGAACCGGGGAGCTGTTTTTT. Protein product: CATSDPGLGPRTGELFF.

The rearrangement joins TRBV11-3 to TRBJ1-1; D uncertain. The germline CDR1 and CDR2 sequences are SGHNT and YENEEA. This CDR3 comprises 13 residues. V lost 3 bases to trimming and J lost 3 bases, with 8 bases between them. CDR3 sequence: CASSFDSYTEAFF. DNA of the CDR3: TGTGCCAGCAGCTTCGACTCTTACACTGAAGCTTTCTTT.

The chain couples TRBV5-1 to TRBJ2-1, with a weak D call TRBD1 (5 bases). Germline V gene sequence: CDR1 SGHRS, CDR2 YFSETQ. This CDR3 comprises 13 residues. The V and J ends lost 1 base and 8 bases respectively, with 10 bases between them. DNA of the CDR3: TGCGCCAGCAGCTTGCAAGGGGCGGATGAGCAGTTCTTC. Translating gives CASSLQGADEQFF.

This rearrangement joins TRBV4-1 to TRBJ2-7, with TRBD2 matching 11 bases. The trim removed 0 bases at V and 2 bases at J, leaving 6 bases unmatched. Germline loops: CDR1 MGHRA, CDR2 YSYEKL. The CDR3 loop spans 17 amino acids. This CDR3 is CASSQEGTSGGTYEQYF. CDR3 in DNA: TGCGCCAGCAGCCAAGAGGGGACTAGCGGAGGGACCTACGAGCAGTACTTC.

The chain employs TRBV12-3 or TRBV12-4 and TRBJ1-1; maybe TRBD1 (5 bases). The CDR3 spans 13 residues. Trimming took off 3 bases at V and 5 bases at J, with 10 bases between the two ends. The CDR3 DNA reads TGTGCCAGCAGTTTTTTTAGGGGAACTGAAGCTTTCTTT. This translates into CASSFFRGTEAFF.

V is TRBV20-1 and J is TRBJ1-6; D is possibly TRBD1 (5 bases). CDR1 is DFQATT and CDR2 is SNEGSKA in the germline V gene (reference sequence). The ends were cut back, 7 bases at V and 10 bases at J, with 11 bases in the middle. This CDR3 is built from 11 residues. CDR3 amino acids: CSGGEGSPLHF. As DNA, the CDR3 is TGCAGTGGAGGGGAGGGCTCACCCCTCCACTTT.

This sequence joins TRBV11-1 and TRBJ1-1; 8 positions match TRBD1. From germline, CDR1 is SGHAT and CDR2 FQDESV (reference sequence). V lost 8 bases to trimming and J lost 10 bases; unmatched junction nucleotides: 3. CDR3 length: 10 residues. The CDR3 bases are TGTGCCAGCGGAGGGACAGGAGCTTTCTTT. This translates into CASGGTGAFF.

The V gene is TRBV10-2, the J gene TRBJ2-1; 11 bases agree with TRBD2. CDR3 length equals 17 residues. The germline V gene has CDR1 WSHSY and CDR2 SAAADI. J lost 6 bases, V lost 0 bases, and 7 bases had no gene match. This CDR3 reads CASSESQGLAGGNEQFF. The DNA for the CDR3 is TGCGCCAGCAGTGAGTCGCAGGGTCTAGCGGGAGGCAATGAGCAGTTCTTC.

This sequence joins TRBV3-1 (or the pseudogene TRBV3-2) and TRBJ2-3; possible D gene TRBD2, 6 bases. The V end was cut by 2 bases, the J end by 1 base, with 10 bases between. Germline V gene lookup returns CDR1 LGHDT and CDR2 YNNKEL (reference sequence). The CDR3 spans 15 residues. The CDR3 here is CASSQLGSGTDTQYF. The CDR3 coding sequence is TGTGCCAGCAGCCAACTCGGGAGTGGCACAGATACGCAGTATTTT.

CDR3 in DNA: TGCAGTGCTAGTAAAACAGGGGTCCACAATGAGCAGTTCTTC. This codes for CSASKTGVHNEQFF. The chain recombines TRBV20-1 with TRBJ2-1; 7 bases match TRBD1. The CDR3 runs to 14 residues. Per the germline V gene, CDR1 is DFQATT and CDR2 is SNEGSKA (reference sequence). V lost 3 bases to trimming and J lost 5 bases; unmatched junction nucleotides: 7.

The genes are TRBV6-6 and TRBJ2-5, with 7 bases matching TRBD2. The length of the CDR3 is 15 residues. J lost 1 base, V lost 0 bases, and 2 bases had no gene match. CDR1 and CDR2 from the germline V gene are MNHNY and SVGAGI (reference sequence). CDR3 in amino acids: CASSYSREGQETQYF. DNA for the CDR3: TGTGCCAGCAGTTACTCTAGGGAGGGCCAAGAGACCCAGTACTTC.

The CDR3 DNA is TGCGCCAGCAGCTTGGGGGACAGGGTCACCCAAGAGACCCAGTACTTC. Its protein product is CASSLGDRVTQETQYF. The V gene is TRBV5-1, the J gene TRBJ2-5; 9 bases are shared with TRBD1. The CDR3 consists of 16 residues. V was clipped by 0 bases and J by 1 base; unmatched bases: 4. Germline CDR1 and CDR2: SGHRS and YFSETQ.

This chain connects TRBV19 to TRBJ1-6; the D gene is possibly TRBD1 (6 bases). Germline assignment: CDR1 LNHDA and CDR2 SQIVND (reference sequence). The CDR3 sequence is 17 residues long. Trimming pared 4 bases from V and 6 bases from J, leaving 19 bases between. The CDR3 spells CASSKLREGTTNSPLHF. CDR3 DNA sequence: TGTGCCAGTAGTAAACTCCGTGAAGGGACAACTAATTCACCCCTCCACTTT. Variable domain in full (rest from reference TRBV19 and TRBJ1-6): DGGITQSPKYLFRKEGQNVTLSCEQNLNHDAMYWYRQDPGQGLRLIYYSQIVNDFQKGDIAEGYSVSREKKESFPLTVTSAQKNPTAFYLCASSKLREGTTNSPLHFGNGTRLTVT.

This chain joins TRBV5-6 and TRBJ2-1, with 7 bases lining up with TRBD2. The CDR3 has 16 amino acids. Germline V gene data show CDR1 as SGHDT and CDR2 as YYEEEE. J gave up 7 bases and V 2 bases, and 12 bases lay outside the gene matches. CDR3 protein: CASSLLALDIRNEQFF. CDR3 coding DNA: TGTGCCAGCAGCTTACTAGCGCTCGATATTAGAAATGAGCAGTTCTTC.

This rearrangement joins TRBV5-8 to TRBJ2-1; perhaps TRBD1 as D (7 bases). The V end lost 4 bases, the J end lost 8 bases, and 16 bases lay between the germline ends. The CDR3 extends over 14 amino acids. From germline, CDR1 is SGHTS and CDR2 YDEGEE. The CDR3 sequence is CASSTRGRDDEQFF. The CDR3 DNA reads TGTGCCAGCAGCACGAGGGGGCGGGACGATGAGCAGTTCTTC.

The chain employs TRBV3-1 (or the pseudogene TRBV3-2) and TRBJ2-7; D gene ambiguous. The germline gives CDR1 LGHDT, CDR2 YNNKEL (reference sequence). V shed 2 bases and J shed 5 bases, with 7 bases lying between them. The CDR3 runs to 12 residues. Here the CDR3 reads CASSQSRNEQYF. As DNA, the CDR3 is TGTGCCAGCAGCCAATCCAGGAACGAGCAGTACTTC.

The CDR3 protein is CASSPGTSGGTDTQYF. CDR3 sequence (DNA): TGCGCCAGCAGCCCGGGGACTAGCGGGGGCACAGATACGCAGTATTTT. The rearrangement joins TRBV5-1 to TRBJ2-3, with TRBD2 matching over 13 bases. The trim removed 4 bases at V and 1 base at J, leaving 3 bases unmatched. The CDR3 loop spans 16 amino acids. Germline V CDR1 and CDR2: SGHRS, YFSETQ.

The gene calls are TRBV4-3 and TRBJ1-5, with D uncertain. CDR1 is LGHNA, CDR2 YSLEER, per germline. The CDR3 consists of 13 residues. V lost 0 bases and J 5 bases, leaving 5 bases between the germline ends. This chain's CDR3 is CASSQESDQPQHF. In DNA form, the CDR3 reads TGCGCCAGCAGCCAAGAGTCGGATCAGCCCCAGCATTTT.

V and J are TRBV12-5 and TRBJ1-5; no firm D call. The V end was cut by 2 bases, the J end by 1 base, with 9 bases between. This CDR3 has 15 residues. CDR1 and CDR2 from the germline V gene are LGHNT and FRNRAP. CDR3 sequence (DNA): TGTGCTAGTGGTTTGAGTGGGAGCAGCAATCAGCCCCAGCATTTT. Translated: CASGLSGSSNQPQHF.

This chain uses TRBV7-2 with TRBJ2-3, with 7 positions matching TRBD1. V gave up 1 base and J gave up 11 bases; unmatched junction bases: 9. The germline V gene has CDR1 SGHTA and CDR2 FQGNSA. This CDR3 has 14 amino acids. The CDR3 loop reads CASSLEGVRTGQYF. CDR3 nucleotides: TGTGCCAGCAGCTTAGAGGGGGTCCGGACAGGGCAGTATTTT. The full variable domain, in which reference TRBV7-2 and TRBJ2-3 provide the parts outside the CDR3, is GAGVSQSPSNKVTEKGKDVELRCDPISGHTALYWYRQSLGQGLEFLIYFQGNSAPDKSGLPSDRFSAERTGGSVSTLTIQRTQQEDSAVYLCASSLEGVRTGQYFGPGTRLTVL.

In this sample, this clone turned up a few times. DNA of the CDR3: TGCGCCAGCAGCACCGACAGGGGTGGGCAGCCCCAGCATTTT. Translating gives CASSTDRGGQPQHF. V and J are TRBV4-1 and TRBJ1-5, with 8 bases aligning to TRBD1. This CDR3 region has 14 residues. Germline V lookup: CDR1 MGHRA, CDR2 YSYEKL. Losses at the gene ends were 5 bases for V and 7 bases for J; bases not matched to a gene: 7.

This clone was observed a handful of times. The chain employs TRBV14 and TRBJ2-7; a possible D gene is TRBD1 (5 bases). This CDR3 is 15 amino acids long. The V and J ends lost 3 bases and 9 bases respectively, with 21 bases between them. CDR1 and CDR2 from the germline V gene are SGHDN and FVKESK. The CDR3 spells CASSQVRQSFVGQYF. DNA for the CDR3: TGTGCCAGCAGCCAGGTGCGACAGTCCTTCGTCGGGCAGTACTTC.

This chain connects TRBV5-5 to TRBJ2-7, with D possibly matching TRBD2 (6 bases). The germline CDR1 and CDR2 sequences are SGHKS and YYEKEE (reference sequence). The CDR3 totals 15 residues. V lost 0 bases and J 2 bases, leaving 12 bases between the germline ends. The CDR3 loop is CASSLVAGSPYEQYF. DNA of the CDR3: TGTGCCAGCAGCTTGGTTGCGGGGTCCCCCTACGAGCAGTACTTC.

The V call is TRBV18, the J call TRBJ2-2, with D possibly being TRBD1 (5 bases). Germline CDR1 is KGHSH and CDR2 is LQKENI. Trimming pared 1 base from V and 3 bases from J, leaving 9 bases between. The CDR3 sequence is 15 residues long. The CDR3 sequence: CASSPLRADTGELFF. In nucleotides, the CDR3 is TGTGCCAGCTCACCACTCAGGGCGGACACCGGGGAGCTGTTTTTT.

The rearrangement uses TRBV6-5 and TRBJ2-1; D remains ambiguous. Germline V CDR1 and CDR2: MNHEY, SVGAGI. CDR3 length: 14 amino acids. Trimming shortened V by 6 bases and J by 10 bases, and 19 bases separated the two germline ends. CDR3 nucleotides: TGTGCCAGCAGATTTACATCTAGAGCTAGGGAGCAGTTCTTC. Protein: CASRFTSRAREQFF.

The chain recombines TRBV11-3 with TRBJ1-3, with D tentatively TRBD1 (6 bases). V shed 3 bases and J shed 4 bases, with 16 bases lying between them. The CDR3 runs to 16 residues. Germline CDR1 SGHNT, CDR2 YENEEA. In nucleotides, the CDR3 is TGTGCCAGCAGCTTGGAAACAGGGTATCCGGGAAACACCATATATTTT. Protein sequence: CASSLETGYPGNTIYF.